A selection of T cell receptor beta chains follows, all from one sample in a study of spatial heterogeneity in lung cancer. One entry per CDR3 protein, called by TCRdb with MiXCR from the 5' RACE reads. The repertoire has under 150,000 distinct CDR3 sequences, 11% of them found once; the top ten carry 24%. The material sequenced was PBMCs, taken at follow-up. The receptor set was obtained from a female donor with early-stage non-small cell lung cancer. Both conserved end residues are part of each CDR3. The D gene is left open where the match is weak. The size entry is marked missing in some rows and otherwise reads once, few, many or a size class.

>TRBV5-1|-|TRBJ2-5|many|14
CASSFAGQQETQYF
TGCGCCAGCAGCTTTGCAGGACAGCAAGAGACCCAGTACTTC
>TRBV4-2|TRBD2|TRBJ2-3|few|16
CASSPRTSDFTDTQYF
TGTGCCAGCAGCCCCAGGACTAGCGATTTCACAGATACGCAGTATTTT
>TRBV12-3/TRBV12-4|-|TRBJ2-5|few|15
CASSPAERPQETQYF
TGTGCCAGCAGTCCAGCCGAGAGGCCTCAAGAGACCCAGTACTTC
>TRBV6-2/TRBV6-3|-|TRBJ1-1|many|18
CATTREPHNRRMNTEAFF
TGTGCCACCACTAGGGAACCACATAACAGGCGAATGAACACTGAAGCTTTCTTT
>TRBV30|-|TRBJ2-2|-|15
CAWTGGTSNTGELFF
TGTGCCTGGACGGGGGGCACCTCGAACACCGGGGAGCTGTTTTTT
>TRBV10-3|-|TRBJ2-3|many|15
CAISGQGGVTDTQYF
TGTGCCATCAGTGGCCAGGGTGGGGTAACAGATACGCAGTATTTT
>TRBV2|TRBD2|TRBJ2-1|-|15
CASTISGTSYNEQFF
TGTGCCAGCACCATTAGCGGGACCTCCTACAATGAGCAGTTCTTC
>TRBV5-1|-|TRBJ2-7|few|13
CASSLDPAPEQYF
TGCGCCAGCAGCTTGGATCCAGCTCCCGAGCAGTACTTC
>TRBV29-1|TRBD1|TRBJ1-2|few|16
CSARTGLSWSNYGYTF
TGCAGCGCACGGACAGGCCTATCATGGAGTAACTATGGCTACACCTTC
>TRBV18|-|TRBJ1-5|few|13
CASSPRQDQPQHF
TGTGCCAGCTCACCCCGTCAGGATCAGCCCCAGCATTTT
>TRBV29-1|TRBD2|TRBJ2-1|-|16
CSVGRTSGRVRNEQFF
TGCAGCGTTGGGAGGACTAGCGGGAGGGTACGCAATGAGCAGTTCTTC
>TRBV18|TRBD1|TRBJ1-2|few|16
CASSPGQTGTNYGYTF
TGTGCCAGCTCACCAGGCCAGACAGGGACTAACTATGGCTACACCTTC
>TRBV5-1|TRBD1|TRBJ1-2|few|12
CASTGTGPSYTF
TGCGCCAGCACTGGGACAGGACCTTCCTACACCTTC
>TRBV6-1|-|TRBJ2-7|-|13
CASSEEVLYEQYF
TGTGCCAGCAGTGAAGAGGTCCTGTACGAGCAGTACTTC
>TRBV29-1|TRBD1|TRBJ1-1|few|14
CSVAPGGGRTEAFF
TGCAGCGTTGCCCCAGGGGGGGGTCGAACTGAAGCTTTCTTT
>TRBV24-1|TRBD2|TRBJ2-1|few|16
CATSDLGLAGRNEQFF
TGTGCCACCAGTGATTTAGGGCTAGCGGGACGCAATGAGCAGTTCTTC
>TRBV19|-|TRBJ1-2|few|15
CASSIGAVANYGYTF
TGTGCCAGTAGTATCGGAGCAGTAGCTAACTATGGCTACACCTTC
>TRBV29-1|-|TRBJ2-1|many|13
CSVEDLREKGMFF
TGCAGCGTTGAAGATCTCAGGGAAAAAGGCATGTTCTTC
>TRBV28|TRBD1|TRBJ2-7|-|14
CASSRNTGAHEQYF
TGTGCCAGCAGCCGAAATACAGGGGCCCACGAGCAGTACTTC
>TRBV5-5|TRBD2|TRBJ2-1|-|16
CASSLQTGLVTDEQFF
TGTGCCAGCAGCTTGCAAACGGGACTAGTCACGGATGAGCAGTTCTTC
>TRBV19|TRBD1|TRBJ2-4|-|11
CASGTGNIQYF
TGTGCCAGCGGGACAGGGAACATTCAGTACTTC
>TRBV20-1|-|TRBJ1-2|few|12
CSAIESTSGYTF
TGCAGTGCTATCGAATCGACATCAGGCTACACCTTC
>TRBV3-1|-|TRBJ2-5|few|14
CASSQGTAQETQYF
TGTGCCAGCAGCCAAGGGACAGCTCAAGAGACCCAGTACTTC
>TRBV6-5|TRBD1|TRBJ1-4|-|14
CASSYDRGVAKLFF
TGTGCCAGCAGCTACGACAGGGGAGTCGCAAAACTGTTTTTT
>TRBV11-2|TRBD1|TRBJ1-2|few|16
CASSSIRGQGSYGYTF
TGTGCCAGCAGCTCCATCCGAGGACAGGGATCCTATGGCTACACCTTC
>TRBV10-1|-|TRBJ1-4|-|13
CASSDDSLGKLFF
TGCGCCAGCAGTGACGACAGCCTGGGAAAACTGTTTTTT
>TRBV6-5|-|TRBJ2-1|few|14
CASTLGGLDNEQFF
TGTGCCAGCACTTTAGGGGGGTTGGACAATGAGCAGTTCTTC
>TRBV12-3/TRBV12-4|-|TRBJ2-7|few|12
CASSLFSLEQYF
TGTGCCAGCAGTTTATTCTCGTTAGAGCAGTACTTC
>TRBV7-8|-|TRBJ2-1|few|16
CASSQKRAPTGNEQFF
TGTGCCAGCAGCCAAAAGCGGGCCCCCACGGGGAATGAGCAGTTCTTC
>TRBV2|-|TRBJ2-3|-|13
CASSDIGSDTQYF
TGTGCCAGCAGTGATATAGGATCAGATACGCAGTATTTT
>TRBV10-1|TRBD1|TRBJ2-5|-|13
CASSRDRIETQYF
TGCGCCAGCAGTAGGGACAGGATAGAGACCCAGTACTTC
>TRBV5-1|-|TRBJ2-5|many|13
CASSRGDQETQYF
TGCGCCAGCAGCCGAGGGGACCAAGAGACCCAGTACTTC
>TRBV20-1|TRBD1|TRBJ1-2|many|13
CSARKTGYGGYTF
TGCAGTGCTAGAAAGACAGGGTACGGTGGCTACACCTTC
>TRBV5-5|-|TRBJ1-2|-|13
CASSSTGQYGYTF
TGTGCCAGCAGCTCGACAGGACAGTATGGCTACACCTTC
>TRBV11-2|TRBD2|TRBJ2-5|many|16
CASSFSTSGRAQTQYF
TGTGCCAGCAGCTTCTCGACTAGCGGGAGGGCCCAGACCCAGTACTTC